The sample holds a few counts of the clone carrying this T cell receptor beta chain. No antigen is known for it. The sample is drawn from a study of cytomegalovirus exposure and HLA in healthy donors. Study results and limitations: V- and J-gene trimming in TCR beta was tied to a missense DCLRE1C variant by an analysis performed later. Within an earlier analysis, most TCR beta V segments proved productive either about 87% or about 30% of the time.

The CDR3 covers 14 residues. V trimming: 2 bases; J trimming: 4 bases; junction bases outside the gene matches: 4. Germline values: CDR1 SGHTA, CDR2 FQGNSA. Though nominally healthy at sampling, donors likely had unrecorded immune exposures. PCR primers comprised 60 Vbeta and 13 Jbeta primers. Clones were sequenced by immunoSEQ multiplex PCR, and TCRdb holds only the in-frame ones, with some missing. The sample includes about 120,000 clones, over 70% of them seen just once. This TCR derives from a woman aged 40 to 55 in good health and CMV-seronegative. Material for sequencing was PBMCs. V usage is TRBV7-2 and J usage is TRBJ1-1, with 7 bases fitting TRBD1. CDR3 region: CASSLTEGATEAFF. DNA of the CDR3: TGTGCCAGCAGCTTAACGGAGGGGGCCACTGAAGCTTTCTTT. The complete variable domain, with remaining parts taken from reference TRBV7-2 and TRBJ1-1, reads GAGVSQSPSNKVTEKGKDVELRCDPISGHTALYWYRQSLGQGLEFLIYFQGNSAPDKSGLPSDRFSAERTGGSVSTLTIQRTQQEDSAVYLCASSLTEGATEAFFGQGTRLTVV.